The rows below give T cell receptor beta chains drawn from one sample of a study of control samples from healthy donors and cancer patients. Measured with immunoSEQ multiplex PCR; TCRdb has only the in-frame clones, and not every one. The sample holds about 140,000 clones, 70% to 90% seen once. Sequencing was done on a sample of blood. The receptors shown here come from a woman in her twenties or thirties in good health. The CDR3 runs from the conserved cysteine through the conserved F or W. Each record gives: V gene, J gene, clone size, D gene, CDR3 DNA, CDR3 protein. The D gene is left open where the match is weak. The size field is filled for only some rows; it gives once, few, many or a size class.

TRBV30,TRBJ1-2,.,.,TGTGCCGAAGCCAGGGGCCCTAACTATGGCTACACCTTC,CAEARGPNYGYTF
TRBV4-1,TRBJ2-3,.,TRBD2,TGCGCCAGCAGCCAAGAAGGGACTAGATTCACAGATACGCAGTATTTT,CASSQEGTRFTDTQYF
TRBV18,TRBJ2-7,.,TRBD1,TGTGCCAGCTCACCAGTCCAGGGGGCGGGCGAGCAGTACTTC,CASSPVQGAGEQYF
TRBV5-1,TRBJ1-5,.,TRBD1,TGCGCCAGCAGCCCACAGGGGGCCGGGCAGCCCCAGCATTTT,CASSPQGAGQPQHF
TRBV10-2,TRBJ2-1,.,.,TGCGCCAGCAGTGAGGGGAGCCTATCCTACAATGAGCAGTTCTTC,CASSEGSLSYNEQFF
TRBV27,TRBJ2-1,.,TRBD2,TGTGCCAGCAGTCCACTAGCGGGAGAGGGCAATGAGCAGTTCTTC,CASSPLAGEGNEQFF
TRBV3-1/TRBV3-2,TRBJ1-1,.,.,TGTGCCAGCAGCCAAGTAAACACTGAAGCTTTCTTT,CASSQVNTEAFF
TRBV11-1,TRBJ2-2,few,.,TGTGCCAGCAGCCCCCTAGGGACCGGGGAGCTGTTTTTT,CASSPLGTGELFF
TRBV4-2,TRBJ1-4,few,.,TGTGCCAGCAGCCCCTTCGGGAGTGAAAAACTGTTTTTT,CASSPFGSEKLFF
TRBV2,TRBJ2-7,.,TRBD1,TGTGCCAGCAGCGTGGGACAGGACTACGAGCAGTACTTC,CASSVGQDYEQYF
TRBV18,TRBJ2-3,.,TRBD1,TGTGCCAGCTCACCGGCCGGGACAGGGAGCACAGATACGCAGTATTTT,CASSPAGTGSTDTQYF
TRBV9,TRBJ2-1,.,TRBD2,TGTGCCAGCAGCGTAGGAATTTCGGGACTAGGGAATGAGCAGTTCTTC,CASSVGISGLGNEQFF
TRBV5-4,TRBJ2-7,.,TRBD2,TGTGCCAGCAGCGGTGGGACCGGGCGTCCGGGACTAGAGTTCAACGAGCAGTACTTC,CASSGGTGRPGLEFNEQYF
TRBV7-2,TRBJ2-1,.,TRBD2,TGTGCCAGCAGCAAGCGGGGCTCCTACAATGAGCAGTTCTTC,CASSKRGSYNEQFF
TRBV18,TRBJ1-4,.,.,TGTGCCAGCTCACCACCTCACCGGGCGGCGGGTGAAAAACTGTTTTTT,CASSPPHRAAGEKLFF
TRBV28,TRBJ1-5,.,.,TGTGCCAGCGTCGCAGGCGGGATCAGGAATCAGCCCCAGCATTTT,CASVAGGIRNQPQHF
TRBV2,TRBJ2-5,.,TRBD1,TGTGCCAGCACCCGGACAGGGTTCCAAGAGACCCAGTACTTC,CASTRTGFQETQYF
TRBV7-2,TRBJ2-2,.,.,TGTGCCAGCAGCCCTTATTCGAACACCGGGGAGCTGTTTTTT,CASSPYSNTGELFF
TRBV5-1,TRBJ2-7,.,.,TGCGCCAGCAGCTTGGCATACAGGGACGAGCAGTACTTC,CASSLAYRDEQYF
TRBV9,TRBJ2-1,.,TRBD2,TGTGCCAGCAGCCCCGAACCGGGAGGGACCCACAATGAGCAGTTCTTC,CASSPEPGGTHNEQFF
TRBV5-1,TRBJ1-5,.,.,TGCGCCAGCAGCCCGGCCGGGGATCAGCCCCAGCATTTT,CASSPAGDQPQHF
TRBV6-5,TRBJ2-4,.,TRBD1,TGTGCCAGCAAAGTCGGGCGGCAGGGGGACATTCAGTACTTC,CASKVGRQGDIQYF
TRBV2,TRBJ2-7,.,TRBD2,TGTGCCAGCAGTCGGACTAGCGGGGGATACGAGCAGTACTTC,CASSRTSGGYEQYF
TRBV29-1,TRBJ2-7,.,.,TGCAGCGTTGCCCCCCGCGGGTCCTACGAGCAGTACTTC,CSVAPRGSYEQYF